This TCR beta chain was identified during a study of cytomegalovirus exposure and HLA in healthy donors. 60 Vbeta and 13 Jbeta primers were used in PCR. The table came from immunoSEQ multiplex PCR; TCRdb's copy has only in-frame clones and leaves some out. The sample lists fewer than 200,000 clones, roughly 78% seen once, with 0.5% to 0.8% in the top ten. As to this clone: The antigen remains undetermined.

V shed 3 bases and J shed 1 base, with 10 bases lying between them. Per germline, CDR1 SGHNT and CDR2 YYREEE (reference sequence). This CDR3 has 14 amino acids. Points from the study as a whole: The number of N-insertions in an Asian-associated ancestry cluster was reportedly below the approximately 680-donor mean in a later analysis.

This clonotype was sampled from a boy aged 5-17 years in good health and CMV-seronegative. The chain uses TRBV5-4 and TRBJ1-2, with a possible D match to TRBD1 (5 bases). Material: PBMCs. CDR3 amino acids: CASSSGGGNYGYTF. Here the CDR3 DNA reads TGTGCCAGCAGCTCGGGGGGGGGTAACTATGGCTACACCTTC.